Each of the 26 T cell receptor beta chains below was sequenced from the same sample in a study of T cell changes during pregnancy in multiple sclerosis. Data came from immunoSEQ multiplex PCR; TCRdb stores just in-frame clones and leaves some out. This table holds 95,000 to 150,000 clones, about 94% found once. Here the sequenced sample was peripheral blood, taken before pregnancy. All receptors come from a female donor with multiple sclerosis, enrolled in a pregnancy study.

The chain links TRBV7-2 to TRBJ2-7; 7 bases are shared with TRBD1. Germline CDR1 SGHTA, CDR2 FQGNSA. Losses at the gene ends were 5 bases for V and 2 bases for J; bases not matched to a gene: 9. This CDR3 has 15 amino acids. The CDR3 spells CASSTSDRAPYEQYF. The CDR3 DNA reads TGTGCCAGCAGCACCTCCGACAGGGCCCCCTACGAGCAGTACTTC.

The chain recombines TRBV30 with TRBJ1-1, with no clear D. The V gene's germline CDR1 is GTSNPN and CDR2 SVGIG (reference sequence). Trimming removed 2 bases at V and 7 bases at J, with 8 bases between. The CDR3 length is 11 residues. DNA of the CDR3: TGTGCCTGGAGTAAGGACTTTGAAGCTTTCTTT. Amino acids: CAWSKDFEAFF.

The chain recombines TRBV18 with TRBJ1-4; 7 nucleotides align to TRBD1. With 4 bases clipped from V and 8 bases from J, the junction kept 7 bases outside the gene matches. This CDR3 is 14 amino acids long. CDR1 and CDR2 from the germline V gene are KGHSH and LQKENI. The CDR3 DNA follows: TGTGCCAGCTCACTCCGGGACAGACGGGAAAAACTGTTTTTT. Translating it yields CASSLRDRREKLFF.

This chain joins TRBV28 and TRBJ2-7; 8 nucleotides match TRBD1. CDR3 length: 12 amino acids. Per the germline V gene, CDR1 is MDHEN and CDR2 is SYDVKM. With 7 bases clipped from V and 5 bases from J, the junction kept 4 bases outside the gene matches. Here the CDR3 reads CASISTGDEQYF. CDR3 sequence (DNA): TGTGCCAGCATATCGACAGGGGACGAGCAGTACTTC.

This sequence joins TRBV7-2 and TRBJ2-7; 11 bases align to TRBD2. The CDR3 length is 15 residues. The V gene's germline CDR1 is SGHTA and CDR2 FQGNSA. The ends lost 5 bases at V and 2 bases at J; junction bases unmatched: 5. The CDR3 loop reads CASSTGLAETYEQYF. CDR3 sequence (DNA): TGTGCCAGCAGCACGGGACTAGCGGAAACCTACGAGCAGTACTTC. The whole variable domain, remainder taken from reference TRBV7-2 and TRBJ2-7, is GAGVSQSPSNKVTEKGKDVELRCDPISGHTALYWYRQSLGQGLEFLIYFQGNSAPDKSGLPSDRFSAERTGGSVSTLTIQRTQQEDSAVYLCASSTGLAETYEQYFGPGTRLTVT.

This clone has just one count. This sequence joins TRBV28 and TRBJ1-2; 7 positions match TRBD1. The CDR3 consists of 13 residues. The J segment lost 2 bases and the V segment lost 7 bases, leaving 4 bases of the junction unmatched. Germline CDR1 reads MDHEN; CDR2 reads SYDVKM. The CDR3 coding sequence is TGTGCCAGCAAGGGGGCCAAAAACTATGGCTACACCTTC. Its protein product is CASKGAKNYGYTF.

There are a few counts of this clone. The CDR3 spells CASSDSGSTDTQYF. DNA for the CDR3: TGTGCCAGCAGTGACTCTGGCAGCACAGATACGCAGTATTTT. V and J are TRBV6-4 and TRBJ2-3; unclear D gene. CDR3 size: 14 residues. In germline, CDR1 is MRHNA, CDR2 SNTAGT. V gave up 0 bases and J gave up 0 bases, with 4 bases separating them.

This chain connects TRBV9 to TRBJ2-2, with 8 bases fitting TRBD1. Trimming took 3 bases from V and 4 from J; bases not matched to a gene: 2. CDR1 and CDR2 (germline): SGDLS, YYNGEE. The CDR3 runs to 14 residues. The CDR3 nucleotides are TGTGCCAGCAGCGGAGGACAGGGCACCGGGGAGCTGTTTTTT. Translation: CASSGGQGTGELFF. Using reference TRBV9 and TRBJ2-2 for the parts outside the CDR3, the full variable domain is DSGVTQTPKHLITATGQRVTLRCSPRSGDLSVYWYQQSLDQGLQFLIQYYNGEERAKGNILERFSAQQFPDLHSELNLSSLELGDSALYFCASSGGQGTGELFFGEGSRLTVL.

The chain is built from TRBV6-6 and TRBJ1-5; weak D call: TRBD1 (6 bases). Looked up from germline, CDR1 is MNHNY and CDR2 is SVGAGI (reference sequence). Trimming stripped 5 bases from V and 1 base from J, with 12 bases between. The CDR3 is made up of 15 amino acids. The CDR3 spells CASSPGHLSNQPQHF. The DNA for the CDR3 is TGTGCCAGCAGTCCGGGACACCTAAGCAATCAGCCCCAGCATTTT.

The chain combines TRBV4-2 with TRBJ2-3; 11 bases align to TRBD2. The CDR3 is made up of 17 amino acids. CDR1 is LGHNA, CDR2 YNFKEQ, per germline. Germline trimming cut 4 bases from V and 1 base from J; bases unmatched to any gene: 7. CDR3 bases: TGTGCCAGCAGCCTCGGGACTAGCGGCCGGCGCACAGATACGCAGTATTTT. Translating gives CASSLGTSGRRTDTQYF.

The gene calls are TRBV6-1 and TRBJ1-1; D uncertain. This CDR3 region has 13 residues. V was pared by 7 bases and J by 0 bases, with 9 bases between. Germline loops: CDR1 MNHNS, CDR2 SASEGT. CDR3 loop: CASMRFMNTEAFF. The CDR3, as DNA: TGTGCCAGCATGCGGTTTATGAACACTGAAGCTTTCTTT.

This clone was detected ten times or more. The chain couples TRBV7-2 to TRBJ1-5, with a possible D match to TRBD1 (5 bases). Trimming took 5 bases from V and 0 from J, leaving 11 bases between them. This CDR3 is built from 15 residues. Germline V gene lookup returns CDR1 SGHTA and CDR2 FQGNSA. The CDR3, as DNA: TGTGCCAGCAGCGACCGGGGGATTAGCAATCAGCCCCAGCATTTT. Amino acids: CASSDRGISNQPQHF.

V gene TRBV27 combines with J gene TRBJ2-1; 12 nucleotides match TRBD1. The CDR3 runs to 21 residues. CDR1 is MNHEY and CDR2 is SMNVEV in the germline V gene (reference sequence). V gave up 5 bases and J gave up 1 base; unmatched junction bases: 18. CDR3 bases: TGTGCCAGCAGTCCTCTTGGTGGAGGGACAGGGGGCTCAGGGTCCTACAATGAGCAGTTCTTC. It is translated as CASSPLGGGTGGSGSYNEQFF.

This rearrangement joins TRBV11-2 to TRBJ2-7; tentatively, D is TRBD2 (5 bases). The CDR3 has 13 amino acids. V was clipped by 1 base and J by 2 bases, with 6 bases between them. CDR1 is SGHAT and CDR2 is FQNNGV in the germline V gene. CDR3 in DNA: TGTGCCAGCAGCTTAGGAGGGACCTACGAGCAGTACTTC. Residues: CASSLGGTYEQYF.

The gene calls are TRBV7-9 and TRBJ2-7; 10 nucleotides align to TRBD1. Trimming took 4 bases from V and 6 from J; bases not matched to a gene: 3. CDR3 length equals 13 residues. Germline-derived CDR1 and CDR2 are SEHNR and FQNEAQ (reference sequence). CDR3 protein: CASSWTGGSEQYF. CDR3 bases: TGTGCCAGCAGCTGGACAGGGGGGAGCGAGCAGTACTTC.

The gene calls are TRBV2 and TRBJ1-2, with D uncertain. The CDR3 has 13 residues. V shed 0 bases and J shed 7 bases, with 9 bases lying between them. Looked up from germline, CDR1 is SNHLY and CDR2 is FYNNEI. This chain's CDR3 is CASSEASGVGYTF. The CDR3 bases are TGTGCCAGCAGTGAAGCGTCGGGTGTTGGCTACACCTTC.

The J gene is TRBJ2-1, the V gene TRBV9, with no clear D. Trimming took 4 bases from V and 0 from J, leaving 14 bases between them. CDR1 SGDLS and CDR2 YYNGEE come from the germline V gene. The CDR3 extends over 16 amino acids. CDR3: CASSHQVSSSYNEQFF. In nucleotides, the CDR3 is TGTGCCAGCAGCCACCAGGTCAGCAGCTCCTACAATGAGCAGTTCTTC.

This sequence joins TRBV30 and TRBJ1-4, with TRBD1 matching 10 bases. Germline CDR1 is GTSNPN and CDR2 is SVGIG (reference sequence). CDR3 length: 17 residues. The V segment lost 0 bases and the J segment 1 base; nucleotides outside the gene matches: 5. CDR3 bases: TGTGCCTGGAGTGTACCCGACAGGGGGCTAACTAATGAAAAACTGTTTTTT. Its protein product is CAWSVPDRGLTNEKLFF.

The chain uses TRBV29-1 and TRBJ1-2; D may be TRBD1 (5 bases). CDR3 length equals 14 residues. Deletions cut 0 bases from V and 8 bases from J, with 16 bases between. Germline V gene lookup returns CDR1 SQVTM and CDR2 ANQGSEA. CDR3: CSVEDLLGVEGYTF. The CDR3 DNA sequence: TGCAGCGTTGAAGATCTGCTAGGGGTAGAAGGCTACACCTTC.

The chain links TRBV6-1 to TRBJ2-6; the D gene is possibly TRBD1 (7 bases). Germline CDR1 MNHNS, CDR2 SASEGT. The V and J ends lost 11 bases and 1 base respectively, with 9 bases between them. This CDR3 contains 13 residues. CDR3 sequence (DNA): TGTGCCGCAGGGGGGTCTGGGGCCAACGTCCTGACTTTC. Its translation is CAAGGSGANVLTF.

This chain links TRBV7-3 with TRBJ2-1; D uncertain. This CDR3 region has 13 residues. V dropped 8 bases and J dropped 4 bases, with 12 bases sitting between them. Germline loops: CDR1 SGHTA, CDR2 FQGTGA. The CDR3 sequence is CASDLPVYNEQFF. As DNA, the CDR3 is TGTGCCAGCGATCTGCCGGTTTACAATGAGCAGTTCTTC.

This clone was observed once. The chain employs TRBV9 and TRBJ1-1; D is possibly TRBD1 (6 bases). Per the germline V gene, CDR1 is SGDLS and CDR2 is YYNGEE. V was shortened by 3 bases and J by 0 bases, with 12 bases between the two germline ends. This CDR3 contains 15 residues. Here the CDR3 DNA reads TGTGCCAGCAGCGCATCCGGGGGGCTGAACACTGAAGCTTTCTTT. This encodes CASSASGGLNTEAFF.

V usage is TRBV5-1 and J usage is TRBJ1-1; D remains ambiguous. The CDR3 extends over 16 amino acids. Germline-derived CDR1 and CDR2 are SGHRS and YFSETQ. V was pared by 4 bases and J by 0 bases, with 16 bases between. This CDR3 is CASSQQSRFLNTEAFF. For the CDR3, the DNA is TGCGCCAGCAGCCAACAAAGCAGGTTCTTGAACACTGAAGCTTTCTTT.

The chain carries TRBV7-6 and TRBJ1-3; D is unresolved. Looked up from germline, CDR1 is SGHVS and CDR2 is FNYEAQ. The ends were cut back, 1 base at V and 2 bases at J, with 6 bases in the middle. The CDR3 is made up of 14 amino acids. The CDR3 DNA reads TGTGCCAGCAGCTTAGGACTCACTGGAAACACCATATATTTT. Translated: CASSLGLTGNTIYF.

Only one count was recorded for this clone. The rearrangement uses TRBV7-2 and TRBJ1-5; 7 bases are a match to TRBD1. V shed 1 base, J shed 1 base, and the junction held 1 base outside the gene matches. Germline CDR1 SGHTA, CDR2 FQGNSA. The length of the CDR3 is 15 residues. The CDR3 coding sequence is TGTGCCAGCAGCTTAGGCAGGGGGAGCAATCAGCCCCAGCATTTT. This translates into CASSLGRGSNQPQHF. The full variable domain, in which reference TRBV7-2 and TRBJ1-5 provide the parts outside the CDR3, is GAGVSQSPSNKVTEKGKDVELRCDPISGHTALYWYRQSLGQGLEFLIYFQGNSAPDKSGLPSDRFSAERTGGSVSTLTIQRTQQEDSAVYLCASSLGRGSNQPQHFGDGTRLSIL.

The chain has TRBV11-2 and TRBJ1-4; D gene uncertain. V was trimmed by 1 base and J by 8 bases, leaving 14 bases between them. Germline V lookup: CDR1 SGHAT, CDR2 FQNNGV. The CDR3 is made up of 15 amino acids. CDR3 protein: CASSLAGSYYEKLFF. CDR3 nucleotide sequence: TGTGCCAGCAGCTTAGCGGGGTCCTACTACGAAAAACTGTTTTTT.